The clone carrying this TCR beta chain was seen repeatedly, ten times or more. TCRdb analysed the 5' RACE reads with MiXCR anew, one entry per CDR3 protein. The sample holds around 13,000 distinct CDR3 sequences; 7% are singletons and the top ten take approximately 24%. The sample is drawn from a study of neurological immune-mediated disorders. The length of the CDR3 is 12 residues. V lost 2 bases and J lost 3, with 8 bases in between. Germline V gives CDR1 DFQATT, CDR2 SNEGSKA (reference sequence). The chain links TRBV20-1 to TRBJ2-7; D is ambiguous. The sequenced sample consisted of CD8+ T cells from blood. This clonotype was sampled from a woman aged 35 to 49 in good health. The CDR3: CSARPALYEQYF. For the CDR3, the DNA is TGCAGTGCTAGACCCGCACTCTACGAGCAGTACTTC.